The rows below give T cell receptor beta chains drawn from one sample of a study of post-analysis software for immune sequencing data. MiXCR was run by TCRdb on the PCR reads, yielding one entry per CDR3 protein. This sample has 350,000 to 450,000 distinct CDR3 sequences, with approximately 42% found just once. Sequencing was done on a sample of blood. The receptors were sampled from a girl aged 2 to 9 with multiple sclerosis. Both conserved end residues are part of each CDR3. The D gene is left open where the match is weak. Part of the rows lack a size; the others show once, few, many or a class for expanded clones.

clone_size cdr3_length j_call d_call v_call cdr3_nt cdr3_aa
few 14 TRBJ2-1 TRBD2 TRBV29-1 TGCAGCGCCTTAGCGGGGGCCACCGACAATGAGCAGTTCTTC CSALAGATDNEQFF
- 18 TRBJ1-5 - TRBV21-1 TGTGCCAGCAGCCACTTTAATATCCGGGACTCGAAGGAACAGCCCCAGCATTTT CASSHFNIRDSKEQPQHF
few 13 TRBJ2-1 - TRBV28 TGTGCCAGCACAGTACGTCATTACAATGAGCAGTTCTTC CASTVRHYNEQFF
- 14 TRBJ1-1 TRBD1 TRBV29-1 TGCAGCGTTGAACCGGGACAGGGGGAGTGGGAAGCTTTCTTT CSVEPGQGEWEAFF
- 15 TRBJ1-1 - TRBV5-6 TGTGCCAGCAGCTTAGGACCCCAACTCGGCACTGAAGCTTTCTTT CASSLGPQLGTEAFF
few 10 TRBJ1-6 - TRBV28 TGTGCCACTTCTAATTCACCCCTCCACTTT CATSNSPLHF
many 15 TRBJ1-2 TRBD1 TRBV7-2 TGTGCCAGCAGCTCCACAAACGGTCCGGGACAGGGGGCCACCTTC CASSSTNGPGQGATF
- 15 TRBJ1-2 TRBD1 TRBV4-3 TGCGCCAGCAGCCAAATCACAGGGGGCGCGGTCGGCTACACCTTC CASSQITGGAVGYTF
once 12 TRBJ1-5 - TRBV28 TGTGCCAGCAGAGTCGGGTATCAGCCCCAGCATTTT CASRVGYQPQHF
- 12 TRBJ1-1 - TRBV2 TGTGCCAGCAGTGAGAGAGGCACTGAAGCTTTCTTT CASSERGTEAFF
- 18 TRBJ2-3 TRBD2 TRBV20-1 TGCAGTGCTAGAGATCACCTTGGGACTAGCGGTAGCACAGATACGCAGTATTTT CSARDHLGTSGSTDTQYF
- 14 TRBJ1-2 TRBD1 TRBV29-1 TGCAGCGTTTTGGGACAGGGCCTATCCTATGGCTACACCTTC CSVLGQGLSYGYTF
- 16 TRBJ2-3 TRBD2 TRBV9 TGTGCCAGCAGTTTAAACCGGGGGGGAAGCACAGATACGCAGTATTTT CASSLNRGGSTDTQYF